Listed below are T cell receptor beta chains from one sample, sequenced in a study of blood T cell repertoires in COVID-19. Clones were sequenced by immunoSEQ multiplex PCR, and TCRdb holds only the in-frame ones, with some missing. This table holds 200,000 to 250,000 clones, 80% to 85% found once. The sequencing sample was made of peripheral blood. The receptors shown here come from a woman aged 60-70 years with acute or convalescent COVID-19. The CDR3 runs from the conserved cysteine through the conserved F or W. A D gene is named only where the DNA matches it firmly. Clone sizes are given selectively: once, few, many, or a class where the clone is expanded.

>15|TRBJ1-5|TRBV28|TRBD1|.
TGTGCCAGCAGGAAAACAGGGGCTCGCAATCAGCCCCAGCATTTT
CASRKTGARNQPQHF
>13|TRBJ1-1|TRBV7-9|.|many
TGTGCCAGCAGCCCCTACCTAGCGACTGAAGCTTTCTTT
CASSPYLATEAFF
>15|TRBJ1-2|TRBV5-6|TRBD1|few
TGTGCCAGCAGCTGGGGACAGGAGAATTCCTATGGCTACACCTTC
CASSWGQENSYGYTF
>15|TRBJ2-7|TRBV6-1|TRBD1|.
TGTGCCAGCAGTGAAGCGCAGGGGGTCCGCTACGAGCAGTACTTC
CASSEAQGVRYEQYF
>15|TRBJ1-5|TRBV6-1|.|few
TGTGCCAGCAGTGAAGGCGGCAGAAGCAATCAGCCCCAGCATTTT
CASSEGGRSNQPQHF
>13|TRBJ2-5|TRBV19|TRBD2|once
TGTGCTACGGCGGCGGGGGGCCGAGAGACCCAGTACTTC
CATAAGGRETQYF
>12|TRBJ1-4|TRBV21-1|.|.
TGTGCCACCAGGGGCCCAAATGAAAAACTGTTTTTT
CATRGPNEKLFF
>15|TRBJ1-4|TRBV6-6|.|.
TGTGCCAGCAGTCGACAGGCCGCAACTAATGAAAAACTGTTTTTT
CASSRQAATNEKLFF
>16|TRBJ2-1|TRBV29-1|TRBD1|.
TGCAGCGTTATCTCTCGACAGGGTGGTTTTAAGAATGAGCAGTTCTTC
CSVISRQGGFKNEQFF
>13|TRBJ1-4|TRBV14|.|.
TGTGCCAGCAGCCAAGTCAGGGATGAAAAACTGTTTTTT
CASSQVRDEKLFF
>13|TRBJ1-2|TRBV19|.|.
TGTGCCAGTCGGGGAGAAGAGAACTATGGCTACACCTTC
CASRGEENYGYTF
>17|TRBJ1-2|TRBV10-3|TRBD1|many
TGTGCCATCAGTGAGTCGATGGATCCCAGGGGGGACTATGGCTACACCTTC
CAISESMDPRGDYGYTF
>19|TRBJ2-1|TRBV5-4|TRBD1|.
TGTGCCAGCAGTGGGGGACAGGGAAGGATTTCTGGATCCTACAATGAGCAGTTCTTC
CASSGGQGRISGSYNEQFF
>15|TRBJ2-7|TRBV6-1|.|.
TGTGCCAGCAGTGAGGTGTTTAACTTCTCCTACGAGCAGTACTTC
CASSEVFNFSYEQYF
>15|TRBJ1-6|TRBV2|.|.
TGTGCCAGCAGTGAGAGGGACTCCTATAATTCACCCCTCCACTTT
CASSERDSYNSPLHF
>17|TRBJ1-3|TRBV7-9|.|.
TGTGCCAGCACCTCCACGCGTCGGGAGCTCTCTGGAAACACCATATATTTT
CASTSTRRELSGNTIYF
>13|TRBJ1-1|TRBV5-4|.|.
TGTGCCAGCAGCTTGGCGGGGAACACTGAAGCTTTCTTT
CASSLAGNTEAFF
>15|TRBJ2-2|TRBV5-6|TRBD1|.
TGTGCCAGCAGCTATCAGGACAGGGGCGGAGGGGAGCTGTTTTTT
CASSYQDRGGGELFF
>15|TRBJ1-2|TRBV4-1|.|.
TGCGCCAGCAGCCAAGAACAGACAGAAAACTATGGCTACACCTTC
CASSQEQTENYGYTF
>18|TRBJ1-1|TRBV4-2|TRBD1|.
TGTGCCAGCAGCCAAGATAGGACAGGGCCGGGGGGTGGAGCTGAAGCTTTCTTT
CASSQDRTGPGGGAEAFF
>14|TRBJ2-7|TRBV12-2|.|.
TGTGCAAGTCGCTTAGCGGGACAGGACCACGAGCAGTACTTC
CASRLAGQDHEQYF
>17|TRBJ2-2|TRBV27|.|few
TGTGCCAGCAGACCCAAGGGGGTGATAATGGAAGCCGGGGAGCTGTTTTTT
CASRPKGVIMEAGELFF
>16|TRBJ2-1|TRBV5-4|TRBD2|.
TGTGCCAGCAGCTTAGGGTCTAGCGGAGCGTACAATGAGCAGTTCTTC
CASSLGSSGAYNEQFF
>15|TRBJ1-3|TRBV2|.|once
TGTGCCAGCAGTGAATCTCCGTCATCTACTTACACCATATATTTT
CASSESPSSTYTIYF
>14|TRBJ1-6|TRBV2|.|.
TGTGCCAGCATGAAGAGCTCCTATAATTCACCCCTCCACTTT
CASMKSSYNSPLHF
>14|TRBJ1-5|TRBV2|TRBD1|.
TGTGCCAGCAGCCAAGGGACAGGCACACAGCCCCAGCATTTT
CASSQGTGTQPQHF
>13|TRBJ1-1|TRBV10-3|.|once
TGTGCCATCAACCAGATAACAGGGACAAAAGCTTTCTTT
CAINQITGTKAFF
>14|TRBJ2-7|TRBV28|.|.
TGTGCCAGCAGTCCTCCGGGAACACCATACGAGCAGTACTTC
CASSPPGTPYEQYF
>16|TRBJ2-2|TRBV30|TRBD2|.
TGTGCCTGGAGAAATATAGCGGGGGGGCCGACCGGGGAGCTGTTTTTT
CAWRNIAGGPTGELFF
>15|TRBJ2-1|TRBV19|TRBD1|.
TGTGCCAGTAGTATTTCCGGGACAGGCCACAATGAGCAGTTCTTC
CASSISGTGHNEQFF